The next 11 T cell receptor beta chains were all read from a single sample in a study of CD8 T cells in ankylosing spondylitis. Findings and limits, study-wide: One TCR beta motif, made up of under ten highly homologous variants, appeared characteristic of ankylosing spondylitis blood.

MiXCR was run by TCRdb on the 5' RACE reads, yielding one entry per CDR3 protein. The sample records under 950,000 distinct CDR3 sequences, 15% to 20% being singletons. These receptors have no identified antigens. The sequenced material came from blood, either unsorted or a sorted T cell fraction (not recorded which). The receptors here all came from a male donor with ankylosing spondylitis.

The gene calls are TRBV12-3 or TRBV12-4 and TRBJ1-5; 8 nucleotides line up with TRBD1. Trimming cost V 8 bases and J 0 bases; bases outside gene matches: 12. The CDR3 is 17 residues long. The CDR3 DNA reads TGTGCCAGCTGCCCCGGGACAGGTCTATATAGCAATCAGCCCCAGCATTTT. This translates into CASCPGTGLYSNQPQHF.

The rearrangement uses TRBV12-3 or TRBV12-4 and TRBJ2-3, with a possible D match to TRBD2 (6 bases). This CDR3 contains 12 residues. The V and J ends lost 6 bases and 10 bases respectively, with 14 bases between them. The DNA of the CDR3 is TGTGCCAGCAGGCCCGGACTATTTTCGCAGTATTTT. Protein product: CASRPGLFSQYF.

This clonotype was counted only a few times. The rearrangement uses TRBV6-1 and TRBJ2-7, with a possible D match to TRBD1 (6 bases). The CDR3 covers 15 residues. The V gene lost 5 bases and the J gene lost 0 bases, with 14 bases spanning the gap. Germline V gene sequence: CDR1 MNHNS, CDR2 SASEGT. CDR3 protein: CASSKRGTGSYEQYF. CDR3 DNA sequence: TGTGCCAGCAGTAAAAGGGGGACCGGCTCCTACGAGCAGTACTTC.

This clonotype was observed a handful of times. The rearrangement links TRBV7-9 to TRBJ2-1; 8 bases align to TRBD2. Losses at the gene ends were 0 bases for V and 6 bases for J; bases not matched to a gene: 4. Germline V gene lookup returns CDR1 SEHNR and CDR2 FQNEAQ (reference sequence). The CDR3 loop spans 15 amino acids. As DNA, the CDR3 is TGTGCCAGCAGCTTAGCAGGGACTAGGTTCAATGAGCAGTTCTTC. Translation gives CASSLAGTRFNEQFF.

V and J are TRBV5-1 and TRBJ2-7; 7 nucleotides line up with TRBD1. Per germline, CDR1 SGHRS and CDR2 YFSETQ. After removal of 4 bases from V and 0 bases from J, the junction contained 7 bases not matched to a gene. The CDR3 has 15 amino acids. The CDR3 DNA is TGCGCCAGCAGCACCGCAGACAGGGCCTCCTACGAGCAGTACTTC. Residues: CASSTADRASYEQYF.

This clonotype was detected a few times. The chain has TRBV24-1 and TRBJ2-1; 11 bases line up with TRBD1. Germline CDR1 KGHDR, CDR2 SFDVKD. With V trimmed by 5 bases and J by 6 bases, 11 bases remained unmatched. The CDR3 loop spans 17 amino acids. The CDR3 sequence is CATSAPPGQGVPNEQFF. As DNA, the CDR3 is TGTGCCACCAGTGCGCCCCCGGGACAGGGGGTTCCCAATGAGCAGTTCTTC.

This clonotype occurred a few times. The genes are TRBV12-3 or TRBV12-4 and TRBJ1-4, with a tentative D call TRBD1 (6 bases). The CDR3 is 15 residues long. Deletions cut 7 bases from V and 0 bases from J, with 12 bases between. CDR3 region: CASNSGGATNEKLFF. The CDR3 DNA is TGTGCCAGCAATTCGGGGGGCGCAACTAATGAAAAACTGTTTTTT.

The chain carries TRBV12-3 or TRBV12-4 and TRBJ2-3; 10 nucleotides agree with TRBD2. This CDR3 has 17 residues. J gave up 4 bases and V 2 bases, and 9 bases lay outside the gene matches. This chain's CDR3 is CASSLRLAGVVSDTQYF. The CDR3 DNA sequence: TGTGCCAGCAGTTTACGTCTAGCGGGAGTAGTTTCAGATACGCAGTATTTT.

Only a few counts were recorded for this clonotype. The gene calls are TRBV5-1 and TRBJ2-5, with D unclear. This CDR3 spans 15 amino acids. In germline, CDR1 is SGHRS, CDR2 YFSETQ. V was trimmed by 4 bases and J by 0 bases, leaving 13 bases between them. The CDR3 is CASSAISWYQETQYF. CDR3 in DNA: TGCGCCAGCAGCGCTATCAGTTGGTACCAAGAGACCCAGTACTTC.

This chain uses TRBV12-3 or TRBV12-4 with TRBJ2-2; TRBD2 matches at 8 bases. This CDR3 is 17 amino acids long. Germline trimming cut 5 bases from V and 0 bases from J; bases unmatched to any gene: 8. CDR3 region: CASSGGFGGANTGELFF. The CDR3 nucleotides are TGTGCCAGCAGTGGGGGTTTCGGGGGGGCGAACACCGGGGAGCTGTTTTTT.

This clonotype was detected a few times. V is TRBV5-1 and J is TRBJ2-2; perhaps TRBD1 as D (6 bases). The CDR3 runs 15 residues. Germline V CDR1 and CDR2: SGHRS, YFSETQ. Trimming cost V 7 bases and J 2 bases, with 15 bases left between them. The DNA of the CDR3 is TGCGCCAGCCGAATTGTACAGGGAAACACCGGGGAGCTGTTTTTT. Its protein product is CASRIVQGNTGELFF.